This TCR beta chain was recovered during a study of blood T cell repertoires in COVID-19. Study background: The study drew acute and convalescent COVID-19 samples from the United States, Italy and Spain. From T cells, B-cell-depleted T cells, or PBMCs came the material, which was cDNA or gDNA.

In the original analysis: Reference gene primers were amplified, and this amplification served to estimate nucleated cell counts. Profiling relied on immunoSEQ multiplex PCR, and the TCRdb table lists in-frame clones only, not all of them. The V and J calls and clone size come from that table; D and trimming were worked out from the DNA. Seen here are 55,000 to 65,000 clones, 89% observed once, and the top ten hold 14%. V was cut by 5 bases and J by 7 bases, with 15 bases left in between. The germline CDR1 and CDR2 sequences are SGHTA and FQGNSA. The CDR3 loop spans 14 amino acids. The chain recombines TRBV7-2 with TRBJ1-5; tentatively, D is TRBD1 (6 bases). Sequenced input: peripheral blood. This receptor was obtained from a woman aged 60-75 years with active COVID-19. The CDR3 sequence is CASSLKGRGQPQHF. The CDR3 DNA reads TGTGCCAGCAGCCTAAAGGGGAGGGGGCAGCCCCAGCATTTT.